A single sample gave rise to the 12 T cell receptor beta chains below, sequenced in a study of response to subunit inactivated influenza vaccine. A single record per CDR3 protein comes from TCRdb applying MiXCR to the RT-PCR reads. The table lists approximately 500,000 distinct CDR3 sequences, around a quarter of them singletons. The same data also went into a second study, on T cells expressing NK-cell markers. From that second work: Researchers built TCR beta cDNA using 5'RACE template switching with UMIs.

Source: CD4+ T cells sorted from PBMCs, taken 11 to 12 days after vaccination. Receptor source: a middle-aged man who received an inactivated influenza vaccine.

The rearrangement links TRBV20-1 to TRBJ2-3; 12 nucleotides agree with TRBD2. The J segment lost 5 bases and the V segment lost 7 bases, leaving 13 bases of the junction unmatched. Looked up from germline, CDR1 is DFQATT and CDR2 is SNEGSKA (reference sequence). CDR3 length equals 16 residues. CDR3 in DNA: TGCAGTGGCATACACCCTCTAGCGGGGGGGAGAGATACGCAGTATTTT. Its translation is CSGIHPLAGGRDTQYF.

CDR3 in DNA: TGCGCCAGCAGCCCCTCACGCGAGAACAATGAGCAGTTCTTC. This codes for CASSPSRENNEQFF. The chain uses TRBV5-1 and TRBJ2-1; no definite D call. Germline CDR1 and CDR2: SGHRS and YFSETQ. Trimming removed 4 bases at V and 5 bases at J, with 13 bases between. The length of the CDR3 is 14 residues. Looking up the rest from reference TRBV5-1 and TRBJ2-1 gives the full variable domain: KAGVTQTPRYLIKTRGQQVTLSCSPISGHRSVSWYQQTPGQGLQFLFEYFSETQRNKGNFPGRFSGRQFSNSRSEMNVSTLELGDSALYLCASSPSRENNEQFFGPGTRLTVL.

Only a few counts were recorded for this clonotype. The V call is TRBV20-1, the J call TRBJ2-7; D uncertain. The germline V gene encodes CDR1 DFQATT and CDR2 SNEGSKA (reference sequence). Trimming took off 0 bases at V and 6 bases at J, with 9 bases between the two ends. The CDR3 has 12 residues. As DNA, the CDR3 is TGCAGTGCTAGAGATCAAACTCCCGAGCAGTACTTC. Translation: CSARDQTPEQYF.

Only a few counts were recorded for this clonotype. V gene TRBV12-3 or TRBV12-4 combines with J gene TRBJ1-2; tentatively, D is TRBD1 (6 bases). The CDR3 consists of 15 residues. Trimming stripped 8 bases from V and 4 bases from J, with 20 bases between. This CDR3 reads CASGTTPRGGYGYTF. CDR3 DNA: TGTGCCAGCGGGACGACACCCAGGGGTGGCTATGGCTACACCTTC.

The genes are TRBV12-3 or TRBV12-4 and TRBJ1-5; D is unclear. Trimming took off 3 bases at V and 7 bases at J, with 10 bases between the two ends. The CDR3 loop spans 13 amino acids. In DNA form, the CDR3 reads TGTGCCAGCAGTTTTTTAGAGGTGCAGCCCCAGCATTTT. This codes for CASSFLEVQPQHF.

This clonotype came up a few times. The gene calls are TRBV4-2 and TRBJ2-7; 8 bases are a match to TRBD2. V shed 6 bases and J 4 bases; nucleotides not matched to a gene: 11. Germline V gene sequence: CDR1 LGHNA, CDR2 YNFKEQ. This CDR3 is built from 15 residues. In DNA, the CDR3 is TGTGCCAGCAGAGCGGGACTAGGCGGGTTGTACGAGCAGTACTTC. As protein: CASRAGLGGLYEQYF.

The chain is built from TRBV12-3 or TRBV12-4 and TRBJ2-1; TRBD1 is a possible D gene (6 bases). Trimming took 0 bases from V and 9 from J, leaving 12 bases between them. The CDR3 spans 14 residues. The CDR3 spells CASSLAGQLAEQFF. The CDR3 coding sequence is TGTGCCAGCAGTTTAGCCGGACAGCTCGCTGAGCAGTTCTTC.

This clonotype was seen more than once but under ten times. The V gene is TRBV5-1, the J gene TRBJ2-3; 11 positions agree with TRBD1. J lost 3 bases, V lost 4 bases, and 7 bases had no gene match. CDR3 length: 16 residues. Germline V gene data show CDR1 as SGHRS and CDR2 as YFSETQ. In DNA, the CDR3 is TGCGCCAGCAGCGCTCGGACAGGGGGCGTGACAGATACGCAGTATTTT. This sequence encodes CASSARTGGVTDTQYF.

This clonotype was picked up many times. The genes are TRBV29-1 and TRBJ2-3; 8 nucleotides line up with TRBD2. CDR3 size: 16 residues. Germline V gene sequence: CDR1 SQVTM, CDR2 ANQGSEA. Trimming took 3 bases from V and 1 from J; bases not matched to a gene: 9. CDR3 sequence reads: CSVDQTSGGRTDTQYF. In DNA, the CDR3 is TGCAGCGTTGATCAAACTAGCGGAGGACGCACAGATACGCAGTATTTT.

This clonotype occurred many times. The chain is built from TRBV7-9 and TRBJ2-7; TRBD1 or TRBD2 may be the D gene (5 bases each). The CDR3 extends over 16 amino acids. Germline V gene lookup returns CDR1 SEHNR and CDR2 FQNEAQ (reference sequence). Trimming stripped 4 bases from V and 3 bases from J, with 19 bases between. The CDR3 protein is CASSSNSGTSLYEQYF. The CDR3 DNA sequence: TGTGCCAGCAGCTCGAACTCAGGGACGTCTCTCTACGAGCAGTACTTC.

This clonotype came up a few times. V and J are TRBV6-2 or TRBV6-3 and TRBJ2-7; TRBD1 matches at 8 bases. Per germline, CDR1 MNHEY and CDR2 SVGEGT. Germline trimming cut 2 bases from V and 1 base from J; bases unmatched to any gene: 7. The CDR3 is 16 amino acids. For the CDR3, the DNA is TGTGCCAGCAGTTACCTTGGACAGGGAAGGTCCTACGAGCAGTACTTC. This gives the protein CASSYLGQGRSYEQYF.

In its sample, this clonotype was seen a few times. The chain uses TRBV7-3 and TRBJ2-3; TRBD2 matches at 9 bases. Germline assignment: CDR1 SGHTA and CDR2 FQGTGA. The CDR3 has 16 residues. J was trimmed by 3 bases and V by 5 bases; bases with no gene match: 9. In DNA, the CDR3 is TGTGCCAGCAGCCCCGGACTAGCGATCGGTACAGATACGCAGTATTTT. Amino acids: CASSPGLAIGTDTQYF.